The 3 T cell receptor beta chains in this list originate from one sample, sequenced in a study of blood T cell repertoires in COVID-19. TCRdb's copy holds only in-frame clones and misses some; the assay was immunoSEQ multiplex PCR. Counted here are 150,000 or so clones, more than 80% occurring once; the ten biggest clones make up around 4.5%. Sequences were obtained from PBMCs or T cells enriched from blood (not recorded which). Every receptor here comes from a man aged 45-65 years who had recovered from COVID-19.

The J gene is TRBJ1-2, the V gene TRBV19; D is unresolved. Per the germline V gene, CDR1 is LNHDA and CDR2 is SQIVND (reference sequence). The CDR3 has 13 amino acids. Trimming cost V 4 bases and J 5 bases, with 11 bases left between them. CDR3 sequence: CASSTPTGYGYTF. The CDR3 coding sequence is TGTGCCAGTAGTACTCCGACCGGGTATGGCTACACCTTC.

The V call is TRBV2, the J call TRBJ2-3; D gene ambiguous. The length of the CDR3 is 13 residues. V was cut by 8 bases and J by 0 bases, with 9 bases left in between. CDR1 is SNHLY and CDR2 is FYNNEI in the germline V gene. CDR3 protein: CASYQASTDTQYF. DNA of the CDR3: TGTGCCAGCTACCAGGCCAGCACAGATACGCAGTATTTT.

The sample holds one count of this clone. V usage is TRBV4-3 and J usage is TRBJ2-3; 14 nucleotides match TRBD2. Germline assignment: CDR1 LGHNA and CDR2 YSLEER. CDR3 length: 20 amino acids. With V trimmed by 0 bases and J by 2 bases, 10 bases remained unmatched. The CDR3 region has the DNA TGCGCCAGCAGCCAAGATTGGCCGGGACTAGCGGGGGCCTACACAGATACGCAGTATTTT. This sequence encodes CASSQDWPGLAGAYTDTQYF.